Listed below are T cell receptor beta chains from one sample, sequenced in a study of blood T cell repertoires in COVID-19. The assay was immunoSEQ multiplex PCR, and TCRdb's table has in-frame clones only and misses some. The sample yields over 150,000 clones, about 80% seen once. Source material: peripheral blood. The source is a woman older than 75 with acute or convalescent COVID-19. Each CDR3 is given with its conserved first and last residue. Fields, in order: D gene, clone size, J gene, V gene, CDR3 protein, CDR3 DNA. The D gene is left open where the match is weak. Clone size is stated in some rows and not others, as once, few, many or a class when expanded.

. . TRBJ2-5 TRBV7-9 CASSLGAARETQYF TGTGCCAGCAGCTTAGGGGCAGCCCGAGAGACCCAGTACTTC
. . TRBJ2-7 TRBV30 CAWSVTAGSYEQYF TGTGCCTGGAGTGTAACAGCTGGCTCCTACGAGCAGTACTTC
. . TRBJ2-5 TRBV29-1 CRVEEGQGGGTQYF TGCAGAGTTGAGGAGGGGCAGGGAGGCGGGACCCAGTACTTC
TRBD1 . TRBJ2-3 TRBV28 CASITGGSGDTQYF TGTGCCAGCATTACAGGGGGCAGTGGAGATACGCAGTATTTT
. . TRBJ2-2 TRBV5-1 CASSLVQTNTGELFF TGCGCCAGCAGCTTGGTACAGACGAACACCGGGGAGCTGTTTTTT
TRBD2 . TRBJ2-3 TRBV5-1 CASSKRDQDTQYF TGCGCCAGCAGCAAGCGGGATCAGGATACGCAGTATTTT
. . TRBJ1-1 TRBV7-9 CASSSRTENTEAFF TGTGCCAGCAGCTCTCGGACAGAGAACACTGAAGCTTTCTTT
. . TRBJ1-6 TRBV6-4 CASWAGRRQYNSPLHF TGTGCCAGCTGGGCGGGGCGCAGGCAGTATAATTCACCCCTCCACTTT
. . TRBJ1-2 TRBV10-1 CANSRGGYTF TGCGCCAATAGCAGGGGAGGCTACACCTTC
. . TRBJ1-1 TRBV9 CASSVDGAEAFF TGTGCCAGCAGCGTAGACGGTGCTGAAGCTTTCTTT
TRBD2 . TRBJ2-2 TRBV9 CASTPIAGGGGELFF TGTGCCAGCACCCCAATAGCGGGGGGGGGCGGGGAGCTGTTTTTT
TRBD1 . TRBJ2-1 TRBV7-2 CASSLGQGGIEQFF TGTGCCAGCAGCTTGGGACAGGGAGGAATTGAGCAGTTCTTC
. . TRBJ2-1 TRBV19 CASSQPLPSGDNEQFF TGTGCCAGTAGTCAACCCCTACCGTCAGGGGACAATGAGCAGTTCTTC
. . TRBJ1-5 TRBV4-3 CASSLDTGRQPQHF TGCGCCAGCAGCCTGGACACAGGGCGCCAGCCCCAGCATTTT
. . TRBJ2-3 TRBV30 CAWSVGGVADTQYF TGTGCCTGGAGTGTTGGAGGGGTCGCAGATACGCAGTATTTT
. . TRBJ1-4 TRBV30 CAWSEDRIATNEKLFF TGTGCCTGGAGTGAGGACAGAATAGCAACTAATGAAAAACTGTTTTTT
TRBD1 . TRBJ2-2 TRBV9 CASSVGQGNTGELFF TGTGCCAGCAGCGTAGGACAGGGAAACACCGGGGAGCTGTTTTTT
TRBD2 . TRBJ2-7 TRBV6-6 CGCGSSSYEQYF TGCGGGTGCGGGAGCAGCTCCTACGAGCAGTACTTC
TRBD2 . TRBJ2-5 TRBV7-2 CASSLGKLAGSQETQYF TGTGCCAGCAGCTTAGGGAAACTAGCGGGGTCACAAGAGACCCAGTACTTC
. few TRBJ2-7 TRBV7-8 CASSLAPSVYEQYF TGTGCCAGCAGCTTAGCTCCATCAGTCTACGAGCAGTACTTC
TRBD1 few TRBJ1-1 TRBV7-9 CASSFSGTGNTEAFF TGTGCCAGCAGCTTTTCCGGGACAGGGAACACTGAAGCTTTCTTT
TRBD2 . TRBJ2-3 TRBV7-2 CASSLPRTSGEHTDTQYF TGTGCCAGCAGCTTACCGAGAACTAGCGGGGAACACACAGATACGCAGTATTTT
TRBD1 . TRBJ2-5 TRBV5-1 CASSLAGAGGLETQYF TGCGCCAGCAGCTTGGCCGGGGCAGGGGGCCTGGAGACCCAGTACTTC
. few TRBJ1-2 TRBV24-1 CATSDRGLGYTF TGTGCCACCAGTGATCGAGGGCTCGGCTACACCTTC
. . TRBJ2-1 TRBV4-3 CASSPTEDLAYNEQFF TGCGCCAGCAGCCCCACCGAGGATTTGGCCTACAATGAGCAGTTCTTC
. . TRBJ1-5 TRBV19 CASSIPGNQPQHF TGTGCCAGTAGTATCCCCGGCAATCAGCCCCAGCATTTT
TRBD2 . TRBJ2-2 TRBV2 CASTGTSETGELFF TGTGCCAGCACCGGGACTAGTGAAACCGGGGAGCTGTTTTTT
TRBD1 . TRBJ2-5 TRBV6-1 CASSEAGQVKTQYF TGTGCCAGCAGTGAAGCGGGACAGGTCAAGACCCAGTACTTC
TRBD2 . TRBJ2-5 TRBV12-3/TRBV12-4 CASSSSGETQYF TGTGCCAGCAGTTCTAGCGGAGAGACCCAGTACTTC
TRBD1 . TRBJ2-7 TRBV6-5 CASSDRDRGYEQYF TGTGCCAGCAGCGATCGGGACAGGGGATACGAGCAGTACTTC
TRBD1 . TRBJ2-7 TRBV9 CASSVGQGGGYEQYF TGTGCCAGCAGCGTAGGACAGGGGGGCGGCTACGAGCAGTACTTC
. . TRBJ2-1 TRBV30 CAWSVVGGWNEQFF TGTGCCTGGAGTGTCGTCGGGGGATGGAATGAGCAGTTCTTC
. . TRBJ1-2 TRBV27 CASSLGGRDGYTF TGTGCCAGCAGTTTAGGAGGCAGAGACGGCTACACCTTC
. few TRBJ1-1 TRBV7-9 CASSPAGGTEAFF TGTGCCAGCAGCCCCGCTGGAGGGACTGAAGCTTTCTTT
. . TRBJ1-2 TRBV30 CAWSVPWAASTF TGTGCCTGGAGTGTACCATGGGCAGCCTCCACCTTC
. few TRBJ1-4 TRBV19 CASSIPAGPSNEKLFF TGTGCCAGTAGTATTCCGGCAGGGCCTTCTAATGAAAAACTGTTTTTT
. . TRBJ2-7 TRBV11-2 CASSSGVGGGYEQYF TGTGCCAGCAGCTCGGGGGTAGGGGGCGGGTACGAGCAGTACTTC
. . TRBJ1-3 TRBV5-1 CASSLGTGNTIYF TGCGCCAGCAGCTTGGGTACTGGAAACACCATATATTTT
TRBD1 . TRBJ2-2 TRBV7-9 CASSSARQGTGELFF TGTGCCAGCAGCTCCGCCCGACAGGGAACCGGGGAGCTGTTTTTT
TRBD2 . TRBJ2-5 TRBV2 CASKAGGLRQETQYF TGTGCCAGCAAAGCGGGGGGGCTACGCCAAGAGACCCAGTACTTC
. . TRBJ1-2 TRBV4-1 CASSQGLVGLSYGYTF TGCGCCAGCAGCCAAGGGTTGGTGGGGCTTAGCTATGGCTACACCTTC
. . TRBJ1-4 TRBV4-3 CASSQTPAAEKLFF TGCGCCAGCAGCCAGACTCCAGCGGCTGAAAAACTGTTTTTT